This T cell receptor (beta chain) was documented in a study of cytomegalovirus exposure and HLA in healthy donors. V lost 0 bases and J 5 bases, leaving 11 bases between the germline ends. This CDR3 is built from 15 residues. CDR1 ENHRY and CDR2 SYGVKD come from the germline V gene. This clone was counted only a few times. The PCR made use of 60 Vbeta and 13 Jbeta primers. Produced via immunoSEQ multiplex PCR; TCRdb's table is partial and in-frame only. This table has about 82,000 clones, 10% appearing once. The rearrangement links TRBV10-3 to TRBJ2-1; D not resolved. The sample taken for sequencing was PBMCs. This TCR was sampled from a man in his sixties in good health and CMV-seropositive. Written as DNA, the CDR3 is TGTGCCATCAGTGAGTCGGTTCGCGTAGACAATGAGCAGTTCTTC. Translation gives CAISESVRVDNEQFF.